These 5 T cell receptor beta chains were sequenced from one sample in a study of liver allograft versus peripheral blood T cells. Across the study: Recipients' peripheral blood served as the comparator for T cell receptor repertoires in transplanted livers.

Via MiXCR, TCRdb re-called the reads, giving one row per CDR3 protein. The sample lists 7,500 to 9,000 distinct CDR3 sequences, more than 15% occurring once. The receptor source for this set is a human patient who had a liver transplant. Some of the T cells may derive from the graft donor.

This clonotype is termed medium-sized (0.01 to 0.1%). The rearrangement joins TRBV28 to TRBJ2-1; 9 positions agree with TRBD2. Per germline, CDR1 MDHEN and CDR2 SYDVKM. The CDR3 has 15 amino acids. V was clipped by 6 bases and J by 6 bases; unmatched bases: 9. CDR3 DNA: TGTGCCAGCAGCTTTGTAGCGGGAGACAGCAATGAGCAGTTCTTC. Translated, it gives CASSFVAGDSNEQFF. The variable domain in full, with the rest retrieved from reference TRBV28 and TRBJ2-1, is DVKVTQSSRYLVKRTGEKVFLECVQDMDHENMFWYRQDPGLGLRLIYFSYDVKMKEKGDIPEGYSVSREKKERFSLILESASTNQTSMYLCASSFVAGDSNEQFFGPGTRLTVL.

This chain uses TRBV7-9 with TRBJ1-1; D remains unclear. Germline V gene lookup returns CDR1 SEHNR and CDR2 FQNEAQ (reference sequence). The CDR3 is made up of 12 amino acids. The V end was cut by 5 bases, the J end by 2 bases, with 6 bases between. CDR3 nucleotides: TGTGCCAGCAGCCAACCTAACACTGAAGCTTTCTTT. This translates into CASSQPNTEAFF.

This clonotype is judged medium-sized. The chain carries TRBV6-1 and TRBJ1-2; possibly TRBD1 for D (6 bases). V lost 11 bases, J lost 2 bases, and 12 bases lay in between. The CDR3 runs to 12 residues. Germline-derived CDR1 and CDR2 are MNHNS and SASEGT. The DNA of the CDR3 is TGTGCCGCCAGGGGTAACAACTATGGCTACACCTTC. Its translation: CAARGNNYGYTF.

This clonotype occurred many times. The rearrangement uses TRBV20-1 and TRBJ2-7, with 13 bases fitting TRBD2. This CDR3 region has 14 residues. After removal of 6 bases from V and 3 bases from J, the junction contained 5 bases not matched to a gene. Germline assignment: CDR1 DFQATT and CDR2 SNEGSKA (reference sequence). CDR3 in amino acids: CSASLAGGRYEQYF. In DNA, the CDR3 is TGCAGTGCATCACTAGCGGGAGGGCGCTACGAGCAGTACTTC.

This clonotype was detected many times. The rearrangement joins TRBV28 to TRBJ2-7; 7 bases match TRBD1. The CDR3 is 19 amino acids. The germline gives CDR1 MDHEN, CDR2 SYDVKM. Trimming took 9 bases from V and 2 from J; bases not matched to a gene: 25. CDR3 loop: CASSPPGTVLFVEPYEQYF. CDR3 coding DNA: TGTGCCAGTTCCCCACCCGGGACAGTGTTGTTTGTCGAACCCTACGAGCAGTACTTC.